This TCR beta chain was profiled in a study of PD-L1 blockade in urothelial cancer. The wider study: Blood samples had a median of 141,255 T cells, more than 65,000 unique TCRs, and clonality 0.08 to 0.09.

Every PCR got spiked synthetic TCR analog templates. Clones were sequenced by immunoSEQ multiplex PCR, and TCRdb holds only the in-frame ones, with some missing. The data show 55,000 to 75,000 clones, with approximately 80% seen just once and 1.6% held by the top ten. Time point specified: pretreatment peripheral blood. This clone was observed a single time. Germline CDR1 and CDR2: MNHNS and SASEGT. The CDR3 totals 13 residues. V lost 0 bases to trimming and J lost 7 bases, with 10 bases between them. Sequenced material: PBMCs, taken around atezolizumab (anti-PD-L1) treatment. The chain combines TRBV6-1 with TRBJ2-7; tentative D call: TRBD1 (5 bases). This sequence originates from a man between 65 and 85 years old with urothelial cancer. The DNA of the CDR3 is TGTGCCAGCAGTGAAGCTTCAGGGTTGGAGCAGTACTTC. It is translated as CASSEASGLEQYF.